Reported below is one TCR beta chain. This specimen comes from a study of control samples from healthy donors and cancer patients. Generated by immunoSEQ multiplex PCR, the TCRdb table keeps only in-frame clones and is missing some. This table holds some 170,000 clones, over 95% found once. Germline CDR1 reads SGHRS; CDR2 reads YFSETQ. The V gene lost 7 bases and the J gene lost 0 bases, with 10 bases spanning the gap. This CDR3 has 13 amino acids. The material sequenced was blood. The chain links TRBV5-1 to TRBJ1-1; TRBD1 is a possible D gene (5 bases). This TCR was sampled from a young woman in good health. CDR3 in DNA: TGCGCCAGCGGGGGGGATATGAACACTGAAGCTTTCTTT. It translates to CASGGDMNTEAFF.